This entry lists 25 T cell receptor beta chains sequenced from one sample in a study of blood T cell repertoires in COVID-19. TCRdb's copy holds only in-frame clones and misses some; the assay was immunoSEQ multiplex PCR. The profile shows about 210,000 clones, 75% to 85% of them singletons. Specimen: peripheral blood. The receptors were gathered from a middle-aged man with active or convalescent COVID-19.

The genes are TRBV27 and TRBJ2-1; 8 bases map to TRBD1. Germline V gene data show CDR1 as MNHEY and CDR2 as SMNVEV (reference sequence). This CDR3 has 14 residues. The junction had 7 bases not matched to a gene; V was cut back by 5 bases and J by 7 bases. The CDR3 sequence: CASSTRTGWNEQFF. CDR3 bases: TGTGCCAGCAGTACCAGGACAGGGTGGAATGAGCAGTTCTTC.

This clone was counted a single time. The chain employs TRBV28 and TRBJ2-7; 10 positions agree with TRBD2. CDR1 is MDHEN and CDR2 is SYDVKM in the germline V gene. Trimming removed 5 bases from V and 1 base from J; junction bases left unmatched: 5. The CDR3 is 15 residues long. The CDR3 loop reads CASSPGTSASYEQYF. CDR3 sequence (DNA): TGTGCCAGCAGTCCAGGGACTAGCGCATCCTACGAGCAGTACTTC.

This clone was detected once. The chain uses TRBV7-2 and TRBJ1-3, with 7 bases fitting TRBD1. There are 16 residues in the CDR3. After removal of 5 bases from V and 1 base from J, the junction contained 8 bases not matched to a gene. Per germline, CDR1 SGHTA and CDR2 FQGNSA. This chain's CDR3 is CASSPGQALSGNTIYF. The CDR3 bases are TGTGCCAGCAGCCCCGGACAGGCCCTATCTGGAAACACCATATATTTT.

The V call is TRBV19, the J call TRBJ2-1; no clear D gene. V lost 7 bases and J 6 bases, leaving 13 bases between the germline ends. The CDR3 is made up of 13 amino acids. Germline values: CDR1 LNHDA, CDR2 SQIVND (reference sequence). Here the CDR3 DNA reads TGTGCCAGTACAGGAACTGCCGTCAATGAGCAGTTCTTC. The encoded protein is CASTGTAVNEQFF.

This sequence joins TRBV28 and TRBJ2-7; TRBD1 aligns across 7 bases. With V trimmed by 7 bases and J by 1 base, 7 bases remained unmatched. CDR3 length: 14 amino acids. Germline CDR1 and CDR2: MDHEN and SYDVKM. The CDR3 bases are TGTGCCAGCACCCTGAGGACAGGTTCCTACGAGCAGTACGTC. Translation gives CASTLRTGSYEQYV.

CDR3 region: CASSLDRVVNTEAFF. In DNA form, the CDR3 reads TGCGCCAGCAGCTTGGACAGGGTGGTGAACACTGAAGCTTTCTTT. V is TRBV5-1 and J is TRBJ1-1; maybe TRBD1 (6 bases). CDR1 and CDR2 from the germline V gene are SGHRS and YFSETQ. The CDR3 consists of 15 residues. V lost 0 bases, J lost 0 bases, and 9 bases lay in between.

This CDR3 is CASSLRTRREDYGYTF. CDR3 coding DNA: TGTGCCAGCAGCCTGAGGACCAGGAGGGAAGACTATGGCTACACCTTC. The gene calls are TRBV5-6 and TRBJ1-2; D is unclear. CDR1 and CDR2 (germline): SGHDT, YYEEEE. Trimming took 4 bases from V and 3 from J, leaving 19 bases between them. The CDR3 extends over 16 amino acids.

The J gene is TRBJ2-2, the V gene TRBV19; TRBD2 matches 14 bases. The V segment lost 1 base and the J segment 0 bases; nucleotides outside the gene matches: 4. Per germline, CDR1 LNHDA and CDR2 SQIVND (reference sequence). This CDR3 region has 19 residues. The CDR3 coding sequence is TGTGCCAGTAGTATAGGGGGACTAGCGGGGGCTACGAACACCGGGGAGCTGTTTTTT. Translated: CASSIGGLAGATNTGELFF.

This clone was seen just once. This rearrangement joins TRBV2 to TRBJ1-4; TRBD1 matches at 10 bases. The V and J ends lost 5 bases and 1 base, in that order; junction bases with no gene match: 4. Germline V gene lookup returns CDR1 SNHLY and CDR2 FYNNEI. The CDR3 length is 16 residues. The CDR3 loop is CASSRQGAGTNEKLFF. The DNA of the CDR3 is TGTGCCAGCAGTAGACAGGGGGCTGGAACTAATGAAAAACTGTTTTTT. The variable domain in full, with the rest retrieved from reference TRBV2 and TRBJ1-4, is EPEVTQTPSHQVTQMGQEVILRCVPISNHLYFYWYRQILGQKVEFLVSFYNNEISEKSEIFDDQFSVERPDGSNFTLKIRSTKLEDSAMYFCASSRQGAGTNEKLFFGSGTQLSVL.

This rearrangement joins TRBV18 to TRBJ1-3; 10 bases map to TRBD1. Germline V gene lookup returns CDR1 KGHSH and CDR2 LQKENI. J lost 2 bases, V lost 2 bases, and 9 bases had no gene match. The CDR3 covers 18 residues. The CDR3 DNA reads TGTGCCAGCTCACCAGAGGGACAGGGGATATTTGCTGGAAACACCATATATTTT. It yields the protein CASSPEGQGIFAGNTIYF.

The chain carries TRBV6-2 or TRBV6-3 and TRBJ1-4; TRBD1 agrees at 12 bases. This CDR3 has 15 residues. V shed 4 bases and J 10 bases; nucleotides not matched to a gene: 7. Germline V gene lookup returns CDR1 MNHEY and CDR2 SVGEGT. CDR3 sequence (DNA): TGTGCCAGCAGTTCCACAGGGACAGGGGGCGGAAAACTGTTTTTT. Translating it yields CASSSTGTGGGKLFF.

The CDR3 DNA reads as TGTGCCACCAGTGAGAGAAATGAGCAGTTCTTC. Translation gives CATSERNEQFF. The chain has TRBV24-1 and TRBJ2-1; D call uncertain. The germline V gene has CDR1 KGHDR and CDR2 SFDVKD. With 4 bases removed from V and 7 bases from J, the gap between germline ends came to 4 bases. There are 11 residues in the CDR3.

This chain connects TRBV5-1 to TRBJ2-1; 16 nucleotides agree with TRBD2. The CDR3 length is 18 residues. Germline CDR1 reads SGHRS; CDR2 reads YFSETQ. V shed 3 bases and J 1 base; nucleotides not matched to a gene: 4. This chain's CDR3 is CASSSGLAGGLSYNEQFF. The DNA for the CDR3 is TGCGCCAGCAGCTCGGGACTAGCGGGGGGGCTATCCTACAATGAGCAGTTCTTC.

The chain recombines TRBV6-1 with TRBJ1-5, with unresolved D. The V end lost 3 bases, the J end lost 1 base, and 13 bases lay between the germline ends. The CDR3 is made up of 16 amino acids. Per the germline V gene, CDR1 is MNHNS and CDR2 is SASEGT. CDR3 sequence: CASSDRGDLSNQPQHF. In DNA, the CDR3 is TGTGCCAGCAGTGATCGAGGAGATTTGAGCAATCAGCCCCAGCATTTT.

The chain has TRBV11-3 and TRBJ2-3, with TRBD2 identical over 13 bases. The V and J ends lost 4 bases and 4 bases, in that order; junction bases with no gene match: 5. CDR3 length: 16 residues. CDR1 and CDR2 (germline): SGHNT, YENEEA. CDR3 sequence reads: CASSSRLAGGADTQYF. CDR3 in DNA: TGTGCCAGCAGCTCGCGACTAGCGGGAGGAGCAGATACGCAGTATTTT.

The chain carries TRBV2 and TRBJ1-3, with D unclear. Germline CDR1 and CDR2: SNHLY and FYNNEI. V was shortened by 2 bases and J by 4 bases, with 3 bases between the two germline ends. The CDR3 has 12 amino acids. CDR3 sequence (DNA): TGTGCCAGCAGTGAAATAGGAAACACCATATATTTT. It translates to CASSEIGNTIYF.

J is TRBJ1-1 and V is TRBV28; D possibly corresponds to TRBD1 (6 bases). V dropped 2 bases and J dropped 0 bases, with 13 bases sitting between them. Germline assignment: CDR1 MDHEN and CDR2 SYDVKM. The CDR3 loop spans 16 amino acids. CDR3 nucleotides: TGTGCCAGCAGTTTACGGGGGGGCGGATTGAACACTGAAGCTTTCTTT. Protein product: CASSLRGGGLNTEAFF. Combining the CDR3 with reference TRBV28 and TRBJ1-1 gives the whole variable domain DVKVTQSSRYLVKRTGEKVFLECVQDMDHENMFWYRQDPGLGLRLIYFSYDVKMKEKGDIPEGYSVSREKKERFSLILESASTNQTSMYLCASSLRGGGLNTEAFFGQGTRLTVV.

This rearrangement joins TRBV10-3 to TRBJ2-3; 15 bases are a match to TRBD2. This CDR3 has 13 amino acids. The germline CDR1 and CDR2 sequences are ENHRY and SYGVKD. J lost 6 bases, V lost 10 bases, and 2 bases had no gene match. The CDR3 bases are TGTGCCACCGGGACTAGCGGGGGGGATACGCAGTATTTT. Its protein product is CATGTSGGDTQYF.

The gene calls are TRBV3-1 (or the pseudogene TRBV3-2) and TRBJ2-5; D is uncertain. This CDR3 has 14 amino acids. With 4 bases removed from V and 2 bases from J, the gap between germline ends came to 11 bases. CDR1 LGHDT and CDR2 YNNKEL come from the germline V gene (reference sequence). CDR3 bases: TGTGCCAGCAGCCTCCAAGACTGGCAAGAGACCCAGTACTTC. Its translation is CASSLQDWQETQYF.

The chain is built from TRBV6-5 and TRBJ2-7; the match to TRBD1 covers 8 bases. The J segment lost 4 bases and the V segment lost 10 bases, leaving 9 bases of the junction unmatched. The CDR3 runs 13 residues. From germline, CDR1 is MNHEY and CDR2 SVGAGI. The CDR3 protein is CATRATGGYEQYV. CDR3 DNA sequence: TGTGCCACCAGAGCTACAGGGGGTTACGAGCAGTACGTC.

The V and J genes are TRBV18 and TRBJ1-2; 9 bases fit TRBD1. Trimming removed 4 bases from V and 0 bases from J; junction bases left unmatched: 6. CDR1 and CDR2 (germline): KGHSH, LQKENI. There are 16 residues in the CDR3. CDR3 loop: CASSLSGTGTNYGYTF. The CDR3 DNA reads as TGTGCCAGCTCACTGTCCGGGACAGGGACTAACTATGGCTACACCTTC.

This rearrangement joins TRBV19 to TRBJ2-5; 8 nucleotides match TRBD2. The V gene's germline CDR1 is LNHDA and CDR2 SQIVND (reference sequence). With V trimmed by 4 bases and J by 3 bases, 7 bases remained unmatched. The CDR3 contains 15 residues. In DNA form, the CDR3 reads TGTGCCAGTAGTACTACCGGGACTAGTAAAGAGACCCAGTACTTC. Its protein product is CASSTTGTSKETQYF.

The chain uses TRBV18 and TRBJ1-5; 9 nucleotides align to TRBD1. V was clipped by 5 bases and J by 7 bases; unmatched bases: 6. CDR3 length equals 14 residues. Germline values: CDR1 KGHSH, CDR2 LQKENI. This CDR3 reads CASSVDRGGQPQHF. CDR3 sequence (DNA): TGTGCCAGCTCAGTGGACAGGGGTGGGCAGCCCCAGCATTTT. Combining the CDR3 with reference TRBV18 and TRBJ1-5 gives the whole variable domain NAGVMQNPRHLVRRRGQEARLRCSPMKGHSHVYWYRQLPEEGLKFMVYLQKENIIDESGMPKERFSAEFPKEGPSILRIQQVVRGDSAAYFCASSVDRGGQPQHFGDGTRLSIL.

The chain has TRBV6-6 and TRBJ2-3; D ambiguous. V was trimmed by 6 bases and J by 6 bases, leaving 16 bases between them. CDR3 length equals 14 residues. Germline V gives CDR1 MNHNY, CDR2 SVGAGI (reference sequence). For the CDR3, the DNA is TGTGCCAGCAGCTCCTCGGAGTCGATGGATACGCAGTATTTT. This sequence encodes CASSSSESMDTQYF.

The CDR3 DNA sequence: TGTGCCAGCAGCCAAGACTCCCGGGACAGTTTCTCCTACGAGCAGTACTTC. It is translated as CASSQDSRDSFSYEQYF. V usage is TRBV3-1 (or the pseudogene TRBV3-2) and J usage is TRBJ2-7; 7 nucleotides align to TRBD1. V shed 0 bases, J shed 0 bases, and the junction held 8 bases outside the gene matches. The CDR3 is 17 amino acids. Germline-derived CDR1 and CDR2 are LGHDT and YNNKEL (reference sequence).